The 26 T cell receptor beta chains below come from one sample, sequenced in a study of post-analysis software for immune sequencing data. Which antigens these TCRs recognize remains unknown. Study-wide results and limits: Included in a set of five TRBV segments more frequent in patients than controls were TRBV5-6, TRBV5-1 and TRBV20-1.

Every TCR beta cDNA library bore unique molecular identifiers. Using its own MiXCR run on the PCR reads, TCRdb lists one record per CDR3 protein. The sample contains some 890,000 distinct CDR3 sequences, approximately 53% of which appear only once. Material: blood. These receptors were collected from a girl aged 5-17 years with multiple sclerosis.

The chain has TRBV20-1 and TRBJ2-7, with TRBD2 identical over 13 bases. Per germline, CDR1 DFQATT and CDR2 SNEGSKA (reference sequence). With V trimmed by 0 bases and J by 7 bases, 21 bases remained unmatched. This CDR3 is 20 amino acids long. The chain's CDR3 is CSAREGEGLAGVLSYYEQYF. The CDR3 DNA is TGCAGTGCTAGAGAAGGGGAAGGACTAGCGGGAGTGTTATCGTACTATGAGCAGTACTTC.

V is TRBV25-1 and J is TRBJ2-7; 10 bases are shared with TRBD1. Judging by the DNA end, TRBJ2-5 fits better; the J call may be wrong. The germline V gene encodes CDR1 MGHDK and CDR2 SYGVNS. This CDR3 has 16 amino acids. CDR3 protein: CASSDPDRGRRETQYF. CDR3 bases: TGTGCCAGCAGTGATCCCGACAGGGGGCGCAGGGAGACCCAGTACTTC.

Written as DNA, the CDR3 is TGTGCCTGGAGTGTACAGGGACAACATAATTCACCCCTCCACTTT. Encoded protein: CAWSVQGQHNSPLHF. This chain connects TRBV30 to TRBJ1-6; possible D gene TRBD1, 6 bases. Deletions cut 0 bases from V and 5 bases from J, with 11 bases between. Germline CDR1 reads GTSNPN; CDR2 reads SVGIG (reference sequence). This CDR3 has 15 residues.

This clonotype was observed a handful of times. The rearrangement joins TRBV7-2 to TRBJ2-3; D gene unclear. Trimming removed 1 base at V and 0 bases at J, with 5 bases between. CDR1 and CDR2 (germline): SGHTA, FQGNSA. This CDR3 has 14 residues. The CDR3 is CASSLDPSTDTQYF. The CDR3 region has the DNA TGTGCCAGCAGCTTAGACCCTAGCACAGATACGCAGTATTTT.

V and J are TRBV18 and TRBJ1-2; unclear D gene. V was clipped by 8 bases and J by 2 bases, with 6 bases between them. This CDR3 spans 11 amino acids. Germline CDR1 is KGHSH and CDR2 is LQKENI. The CDR3, as DNA: TGTGCCAGCACGGAGAACTATGGCTACACCTTC. Translation gives CASTENYGYTF.

The rearrangement uses TRBV10-3 and TRBJ2-5; no clear D gene. Germline CDR1 and CDR2: ENHRY and SYGVKD. This CDR3 contains 10 residues. V was pared by 8 bases and J by 2 bases, with 3 bases between. The CDR3: CAIGQETQYF. For the CDR3, the DNA is TGTGCCATCGGGCAAGAGACCCAGTACTTC.

The chain has TRBV10-3 and TRBJ2-1; 8 nucleotides agree with TRBD2. Trimming removed 10 bases from V and 8 bases from J; junction bases left unmatched: 16. Germline V gives CDR1 ENHRY, CDR2 SYGVKD. This CDR3 has 15 residues. DNA for the CDR3: TGTGCCACCGGGGATAGCGGGGACCCTTTGGATGAGCAGTTCTTC. Translated, it gives CATGDSGDPLDEQFF.

The rearrangement uses TRBV29-1 and TRBJ1-5, with 10 bases lining up with TRBD1. The trim removed 7 bases at V and 5 bases at J, leaving 5 bases unmatched. The CDR3 has 13 amino acids. Germline V gives CDR1 SQVTM, CDR2 ANQGSEA. The CDR3, as DNA: TGCAGCGCCGGGACAGGGGTAGATCAGCCCCAGCATTTT. It specifies CSAGTGVDQPQHF.

The sample holds one count of this clonotype. The chain couples TRBV27 to TRBJ2-1; D unclear. Germline lookup yields CDR1 MNHEY and CDR2 SMNVEV (reference sequence). Trimming took off 6 bases at V and 10 bases at J, with 16 bases between the two ends. This CDR3 has 13 amino acids. DNA of the CDR3: TGTGCCAGCAGCCCAGCCGTCATTGGAGAGCAGTTCTTC. Its translation is CASSPAVIGEQFF.

V usage is TRBV12-5 and J usage is TRBJ2-1; possibly TRBD2 for D (6 bases). CDR3 length: 15 amino acids. Trimming took 5 bases from V and 4 from J, leaving 15 bases between them. Germline CDR1 reads LGHNT; CDR2 reads FRNRAP. The CDR3 region has the DNA TGTGCTAGTGGTCCCAGGGAAGCGGGTTACAATGAGCAGTTCTTC. Translation: CASGPREAGYNEQFF.

The chain links TRBV5-1 to TRBJ2-5; TRBD2 matches 14 bases. The junction had 10 bases not matched to a gene; V was cut back by 4 bases and J by 5 bases. Per germline, CDR1 SGHRS and CDR2 YFSETQ. CDR3 size: 17 residues. The CDR3 DNA is TGCGCCAGCAGCCCAGGACTAGCGGGGGGAGCGATGGAGACCCAGTACTTC. This sequence encodes CASSPGLAGGAMETQYF.

The chain combines TRBV29-1 with TRBJ2-3; 7 bases align to TRBD2. CDR1 SQVTM and CDR2 ANQGSEA come from the germline V gene. CDR3 size: 14 residues. J lost 2 bases, V lost 6 bases, and 8 bases had no gene match. The CDR3 loop is CSVRGMSTTDTQYF. DNA for the CDR3: TGCAGCGTGCGGGGGATGAGTACCACAGATACGCAGTATTTT.

This chain links TRBV6-5 with TRBJ1-1; 7 bases fit TRBD1. J lost 0 bases, V lost 4 bases, and 11 bases had no gene match. The germline CDR1 and CDR2 sequences are MNHEY and SVGAGI. The CDR3 spans 17 residues. CDR3 protein: CASSSLGQPEMNTEAFF. CDR3 coding DNA: TGTGCCAGCAGTTCCCTGGGACAGCCCGAGATGAACACTGAAGCTTTCTTT.

This clonotype is a singleton in its sample. The V gene is TRBV29-1, the J gene TRBJ2-4; 9 positions agree with TRBD1. The DNA end is more similar to TRBJ2-7, so the J call may be wrong. The germline V gene encodes CDR1 SQVTM and CDR2 ANQGSEA. The CDR3 sequence is 14 residues long. The CDR3 region has the DNA TGCAGCGTCGATAAAGGACAGGGGTCTGACGAGCAGTACTTC. Translating it yields CSVDKGQGSDEQYF.

The V gene is TRBV7-2, the J gene TRBJ1-2; 9 bases fit TRBD1. The germline V gene encodes CDR1 SGHTA and CDR2 FQGNSA. The CDR3 is made up of 15 amino acids. After removal of 5 bases from V and 4 bases from J, the junction contained 8 bases not matched to a gene. The CDR3 sequence: CASSPWATGGYGYTF. CDR3 nucleotides: TGTGCCAGCAGCCCCTGGGCGACAGGGGGCTATGGCTACACCTTC.

The J gene is TRBJ1-2, the V gene TRBV7-3, with 8 nucleotides matching TRBD1. The CDR3 has 18 residues. CDR1 and CDR2 from the germline V gene are SGHTA and FQGTGA. Unmatched junction bases numbered 15, after V lost 2 bases and J lost 4 bases. The CDR3 DNA is TGTGCCAGCAGCTTACATGGTGCAGGGGGCCCAACTGTCTATGGCTACACCTTC. The encoded protein is CASSLHGAGGPTVYGYTF.

The rearrangement uses TRBV7-2 and TRBJ2-1; 7 positions agree with TRBD2. The CDR3 is made up of 15 amino acids. Germline CDR1 SGHTA, CDR2 FQGNSA. Germline trimming cut 5 bases from V and 2 bases from J; bases unmatched to any gene: 6. The CDR3 loop is CASSPPGLPYNEQFF. CDR3 nucleotide sequence: TGTGCCAGCAGCCCCCCGGGACTACCCTACAATGAGCAGTTCTTC. The full variable domain, its missing parts supplied by reference TRBV7-2 and TRBJ2-1, is GAGVSQSPSNKVTEKGKDVELRCDPISGHTALYWYRQSLGQGLEFLIYFQGNSAPDKSGLPSDRFSAERTGGSVSTLTIQRTQQEDSAVYLCASSPPGLPYNEQFFGPGTRLTVL.

This chain joins TRBV5-1 and TRBJ2-5; the D call may be TRBD1 or TRBD2 (6 bases each). CDR1 is SGHRS and CDR2 is YFSETQ in the germline V gene. The CDR3 has 14 residues. V was shortened by 4 bases and J by 5 bases, with 15 bases between the two germline ends. The CDR3 DNA follows: TGCGCCAGCAGCCAATCGGGGGCGAGGGAGACCCAGTACTTC. It codes for CASSQSGARETQYF.

V usage is TRBV6-1 and J usage is TRBJ2-7; D not resolved. The tail of the sequence fits TRBJ2-5 better, so the J call may be wrong. The CDR3 runs to 14 residues. The V gene's germline CDR1 is MNHNS and CDR2 SASEGT. The CDR3 region has the DNA TGTGCCAGCAGAAGAACCAGCGACCGAGAGACCCAGTACTTC. It codes for CASRRTSDRETQYF.

This clonotype was counted between two and nine times. Compared with germline, one end of the junction differs, possibly owing to a read error. The V gene is TRBV4-1, the J gene TRBJ1-4; 8 positions match TRBD1. CDR1 MGHRA and CDR2 YSYEKL come from the germline V gene. The length of the CDR3 is 15 residues. As DNA, the CDR3 is TGCGCCAGCAGCCAAGCGGACAGGGACAATGAAAAACGGTTTTTT. Translated, it gives CASSQADRDNEKRFF.

The J gene is TRBJ1-1, the V gene TRBV5-1; 7 bases match TRBD1. The CDR3 has 12 residues. CDR1 and CDR2 from the germline V gene are SGHRS and YFSETQ. V lost 0 bases and J lost 10; bases outside the gene matches: 3. DNA of the CDR3: TGCGCCAGCAGCTTGGGGCAGGGGGTAGCTTTCTTT. Protein sequence: CASSLGQGVAFF.

The genes are TRBV29-1 and TRBJ1-1; 7 nucleotides match TRBD1. Germline CDR1 SQVTM, CDR2 ANQGSEA. The V and J ends lost 8 bases and 3 bases, in that order; junction bases with no gene match: 6. This CDR3 has 12 amino acids. The CDR3 protein is CSIATGHTEAFF. CDR3 bases: TGCAGCATAGCGACAGGGCACACTGAAGCTTTCTTT.

The chain combines TRBV3-1 with TRBJ2-5; D uncertain. Trimming removed 4 bases from V and 1 base from J, with 22 bases in between. The germline CDR1 and CDR2 sequences are LGHDT and YNNKEL (reference sequence). CDR3 length: 18 amino acids. The DNA for the CDR3 is TGTGCCAGCAGCCCGCGTCCTCGGATTTTCGGCAGCCAAGAGACCCAGTACTTC. Protein: CASSPRPRIFGSQETQYF.

This chain joins TRBV29-1 and TRBJ2-6; 9 bases fit TRBD2. The CDR3 is made up of 15 amino acids. Germline V lookup: CDR1 SQVTM, CDR2 ANQGSEA. Trimming removed 5 bases from V and 2 bases from J; junction bases left unmatched: 4. CDR3 coding DNA: TGCAGCGTTACGCGGGGGGGTCCTGGGGCCAACGTCCTGACTTTC. Residues: CSVTRGGPGANVLTF.

The chain links TRBV5-1 to TRBJ2-3; D remains unclear. The V gene lost 0 bases and the J gene lost 2 bases, with 19 bases spanning the gap. The CDR3 is 18 amino acids. Germline V lookup: CDR1 SGHRS, CDR2 YFSETQ. CDR3: CASSLGGEPFLNTDTQYF. In DNA form, the CDR3 reads TGCGCCAGCAGCTTGGGCGGAGAACCCTTCCTCAACACAGATACGCAGTATTTT. The full variable domain, with the rest looked up from reference TRBV5-1 and TRBJ2-3, is KAGVTQTPRYLIKTRGQQVTLSCSPISGHRSVSWYQQTPGQGLQFLFEYFSETQRNKGNFPGRFSGRQFSNSRSEMNVSTLELGDSALYLCASSLGGEPFLNTDTQYFGPGTRLTVL.

This clonotype was picked up a small number of times. The chain carries TRBV29-1 and TRBJ2-3, with TRBD2 matching over 7 bases. This CDR3 region has 15 residues. Germline loops: CDR1 SQVTM, CDR2 ANQGSEA. Losses at the gene ends were 1 base for V and 3 bases for J; bases not matched to a gene: 7. The CDR3 sequence is CSVEVAGHGTDTQYF. CDR3 bases: TGCAGCGTTGAAGTAGCGGGCCACGGGACAGATACGCAGTATTTT.